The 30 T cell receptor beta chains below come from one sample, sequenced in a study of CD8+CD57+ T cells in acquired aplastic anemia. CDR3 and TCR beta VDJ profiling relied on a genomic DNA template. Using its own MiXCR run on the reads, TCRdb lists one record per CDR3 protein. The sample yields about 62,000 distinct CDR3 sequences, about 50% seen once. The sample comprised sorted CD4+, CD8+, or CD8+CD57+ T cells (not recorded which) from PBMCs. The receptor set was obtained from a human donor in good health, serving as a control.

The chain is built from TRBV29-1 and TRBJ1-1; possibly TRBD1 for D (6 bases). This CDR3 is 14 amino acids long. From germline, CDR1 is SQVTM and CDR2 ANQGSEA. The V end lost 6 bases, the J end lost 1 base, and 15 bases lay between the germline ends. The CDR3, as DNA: TGCAGCGTAGCCAGCGGACAGCAGAACACTGAAGCTTTCTTT. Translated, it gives CSVASGQQNTEAFF. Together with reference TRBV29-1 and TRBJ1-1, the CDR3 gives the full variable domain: SAVISQKPSRDICQRGTSLTIQCQVDSQVTMMFWYRQQPGQSLTLIATANQGSEATYESGFVIDKFPISRPNLTFSTLTVSNMSPEDSSIYLCSVASGQQNTEAFFGQGTRLTVV.

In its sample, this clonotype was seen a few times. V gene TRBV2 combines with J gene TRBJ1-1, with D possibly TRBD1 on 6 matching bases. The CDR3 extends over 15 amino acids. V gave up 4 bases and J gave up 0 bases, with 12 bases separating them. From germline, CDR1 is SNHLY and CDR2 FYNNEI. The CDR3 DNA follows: TGTGCCAGCAGTGCATCAGGGGTTGTGAACACTGAAGCTTTCTTT. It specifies CASSASGVVNTEAFF.

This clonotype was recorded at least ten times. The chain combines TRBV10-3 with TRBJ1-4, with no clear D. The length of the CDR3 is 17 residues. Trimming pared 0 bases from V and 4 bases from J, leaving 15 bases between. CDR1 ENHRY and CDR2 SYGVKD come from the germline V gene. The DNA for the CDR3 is TGTGCCATCAGTGAGTCTTCAGGAGAACAAATTAATGAAAAACTGTTTTTT. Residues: CAISESSGEQINEKLFF.

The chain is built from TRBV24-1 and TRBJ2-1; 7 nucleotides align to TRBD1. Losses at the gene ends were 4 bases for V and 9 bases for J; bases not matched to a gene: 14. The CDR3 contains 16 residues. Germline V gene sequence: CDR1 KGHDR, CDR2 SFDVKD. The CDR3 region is CATSDSGQYPFPEQFF. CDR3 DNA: TGTGCCACCAGTGACTCGGGACAGTACCCTTTTCCTGAGCAGTTCTTC.

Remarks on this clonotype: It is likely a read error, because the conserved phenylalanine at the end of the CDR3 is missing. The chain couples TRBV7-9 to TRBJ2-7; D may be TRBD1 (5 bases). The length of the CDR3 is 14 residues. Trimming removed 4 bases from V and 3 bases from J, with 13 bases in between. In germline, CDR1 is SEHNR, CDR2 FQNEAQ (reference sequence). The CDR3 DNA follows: TGTGCCAGCAGCTCCCATCATCAGGGCTACGAGCAGTACCTC. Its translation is CASSSHHQGYEQYL.

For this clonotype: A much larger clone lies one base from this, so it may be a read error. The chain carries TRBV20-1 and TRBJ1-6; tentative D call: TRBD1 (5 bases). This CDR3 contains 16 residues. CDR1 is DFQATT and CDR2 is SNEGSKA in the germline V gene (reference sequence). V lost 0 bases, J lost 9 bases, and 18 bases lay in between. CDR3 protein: CSAREKSRGRSSPLHF. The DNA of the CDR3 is TGCAGTGCTAGAGAAAAATCCCGGGGCAGAAGTTCACCCCTCCACTTT.

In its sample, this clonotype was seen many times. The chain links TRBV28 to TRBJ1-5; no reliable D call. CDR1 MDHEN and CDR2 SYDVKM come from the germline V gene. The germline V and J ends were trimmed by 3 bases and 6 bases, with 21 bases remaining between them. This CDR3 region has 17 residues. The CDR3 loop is CASSLAKGSGKSQPQHF. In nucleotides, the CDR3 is TGTGCCAGCAGTTTGGCAAAGGGTTCGGGGAAAAGTCAGCCCCAGCATTTT.

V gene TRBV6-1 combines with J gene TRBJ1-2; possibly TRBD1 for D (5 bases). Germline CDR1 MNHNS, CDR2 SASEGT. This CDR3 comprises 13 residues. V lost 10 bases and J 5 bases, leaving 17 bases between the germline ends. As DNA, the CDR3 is TGTGCCATATGGAACAGGCTGTTATATGGCTACACCTTC. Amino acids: CAIWNRLLYGYTF.

CDR3 DNA sequence: TGTGCCAGCAGCTTGAGGGACCTTAGCACAGATACGCAGTATTTT. Protein product: CASSLRDLSTDTQYF. This chain joins TRBV2 and TRBJ2-3; D might be TRBD1 or TRBD2, each matching 5 bases. The germline V gene encodes CDR1 SNHLY and CDR2 FYNNEI. Trimming left V 6 bases short and J 0 bases short, with 13 bases between. There are 15 residues in the CDR3. Based on the CDR3 plus reference TRBV2 and TRBJ2-3, the full variable domain is EPEVTQTPSHQVTQMGQEVILRCVPISNHLYFYWYRQILGQKVEFLVSFYNNEISEKSEIFDDQFSVERPDGSNFTLKIRSTKLEDSAMYFCASSLRDLSTDTQYFGPGTRLTVL.

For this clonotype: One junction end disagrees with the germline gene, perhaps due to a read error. The CDR3 sequence: CASRARTLQANEQLF. CDR3 nucleotides: TGTGCCAGCAGGGCCAGGACTCTCCAGGCCAATGAGCAGCTCTTC. This chain connects TRBV2 to TRBJ2-1; a weak D match, TRBD2 (5 bases). The CDR3 spans 15 residues. In germline, CDR1 is SNHLY, CDR2 FYNNEI.

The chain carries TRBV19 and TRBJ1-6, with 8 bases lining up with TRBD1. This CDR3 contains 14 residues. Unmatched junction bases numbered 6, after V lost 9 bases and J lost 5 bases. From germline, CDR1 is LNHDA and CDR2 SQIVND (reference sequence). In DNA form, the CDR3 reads TGTGCCAGCCAAAGGGACAGGCATAATTCACCCCTCCACTTT. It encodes CASQRDRHNSPLHF. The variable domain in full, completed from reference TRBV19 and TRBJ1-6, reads DGGITQSPKYLFRKEGQNVTLSCEQNLNHDAMYWYRQDPGQGLRLIYYSQIVNDFQKGDIAEGYSVSREKKESFPLTVTSAQKNPTAFYLCASQRDRHNSPLHFGNGTRLTVT.

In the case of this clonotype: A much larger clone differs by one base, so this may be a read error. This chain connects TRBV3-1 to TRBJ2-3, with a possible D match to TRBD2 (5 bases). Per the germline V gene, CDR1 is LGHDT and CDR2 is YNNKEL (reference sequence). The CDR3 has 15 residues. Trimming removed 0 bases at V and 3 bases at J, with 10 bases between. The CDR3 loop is CASSQESGPTDTQYF. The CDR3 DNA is TGTGCCAGCAGCCAAGAAAGCGGCCCGACAGATACGCAGTATTTT.

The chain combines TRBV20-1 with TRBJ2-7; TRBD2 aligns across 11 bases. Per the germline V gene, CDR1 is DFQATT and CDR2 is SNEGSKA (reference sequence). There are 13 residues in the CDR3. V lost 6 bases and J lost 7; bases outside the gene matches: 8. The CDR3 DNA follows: TGCAGTGCCTCCGGGACTAGCGGAGAAGAGCAGTACTTC. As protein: CSASGTSGEEQYF.

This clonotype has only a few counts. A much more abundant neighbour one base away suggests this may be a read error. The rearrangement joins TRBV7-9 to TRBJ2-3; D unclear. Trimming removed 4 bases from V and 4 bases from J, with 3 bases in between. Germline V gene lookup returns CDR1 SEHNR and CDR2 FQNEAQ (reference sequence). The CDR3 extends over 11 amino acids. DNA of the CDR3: TGTGCCAGCAGCTCCTCAGATACGCAGTATTTT. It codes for CASSSSDTQYF.

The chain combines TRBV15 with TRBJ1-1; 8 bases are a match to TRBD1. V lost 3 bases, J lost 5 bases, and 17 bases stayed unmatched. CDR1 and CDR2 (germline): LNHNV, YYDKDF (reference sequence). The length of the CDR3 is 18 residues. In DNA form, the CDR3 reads TGTGCCACCAGCAGTCGGAGCGTACCCCGGACAGGGTTAACTGAAGCTTTCTTT. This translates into CATSSRSVPRTGLTEAFF.

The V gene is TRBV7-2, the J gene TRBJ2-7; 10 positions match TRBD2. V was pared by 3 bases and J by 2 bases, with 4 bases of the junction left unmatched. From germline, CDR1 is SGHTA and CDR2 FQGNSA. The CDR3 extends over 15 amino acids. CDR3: CASSLEGLATYEQYF. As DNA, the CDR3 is TGTGCCAGCAGCTTGGAGGGACTAGCGACCTACGAGCAGTACTTC. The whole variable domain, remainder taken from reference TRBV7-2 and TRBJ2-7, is GAGVSQSPSNKVTEKGKDVELRCDPISGHTALYWYRQSLGQGLEFLIYFQGNSAPDKSGLPSDRFSAERTGGSVSTLTIQRTQQEDSAVYLCASSLEGLATYEQYFGPGTRLTVT.

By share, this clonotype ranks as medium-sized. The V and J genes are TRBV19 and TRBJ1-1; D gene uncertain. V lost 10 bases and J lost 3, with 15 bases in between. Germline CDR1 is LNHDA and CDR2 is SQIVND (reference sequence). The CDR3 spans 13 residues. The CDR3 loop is CATTQRVDTEAFF. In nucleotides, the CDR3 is TGTGCCACTACCCAGCGTGTGGACACTGAAGCTTTCTTT.

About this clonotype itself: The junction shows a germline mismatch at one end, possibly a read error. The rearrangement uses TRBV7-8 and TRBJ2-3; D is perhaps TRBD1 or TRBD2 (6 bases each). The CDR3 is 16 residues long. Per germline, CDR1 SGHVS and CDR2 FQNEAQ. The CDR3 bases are TGTGCTAGCAGCCCCTTGGAGGGACAAGTCACAGATACGCAGTATTTT. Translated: CASSPLEGQVTDTQYF. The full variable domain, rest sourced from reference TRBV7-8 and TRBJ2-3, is GAGVSQSPRYKVAKRGQDVALRCDPISGHVSLFWYQQALGQGPEFLTYFQNEAQLDKSGLPSDRFFAERPEGSVSTLKIQRTQQEDSAVYLCASSPLEGQVTDTQYFGPGTRLTVL.

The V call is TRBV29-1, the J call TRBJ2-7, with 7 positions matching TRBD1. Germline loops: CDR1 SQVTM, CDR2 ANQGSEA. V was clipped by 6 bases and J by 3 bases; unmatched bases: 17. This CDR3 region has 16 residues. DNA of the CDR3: TGCAGCGTCACAGGGACAGCCGGGACACTCGGCTACGAGCAGTACTTC. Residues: CSVTGTAGTLGYEQYF.

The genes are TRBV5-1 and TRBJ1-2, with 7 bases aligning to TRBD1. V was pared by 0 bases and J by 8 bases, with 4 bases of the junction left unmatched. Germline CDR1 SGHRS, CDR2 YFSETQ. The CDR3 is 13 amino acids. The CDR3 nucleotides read TGCGCCAGCAGCTTGGGGGGGACAGCCGGCTACACCTTC. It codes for CASSLGGTAGYTF.

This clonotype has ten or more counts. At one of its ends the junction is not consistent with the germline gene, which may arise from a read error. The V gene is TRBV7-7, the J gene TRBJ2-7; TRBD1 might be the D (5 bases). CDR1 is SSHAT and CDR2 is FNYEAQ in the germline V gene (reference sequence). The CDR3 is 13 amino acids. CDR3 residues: CASSMGPSYEQYF. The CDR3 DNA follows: TGTGCTAGCAGCATGGGGCCATCCTACGAGCAGTACTTC.

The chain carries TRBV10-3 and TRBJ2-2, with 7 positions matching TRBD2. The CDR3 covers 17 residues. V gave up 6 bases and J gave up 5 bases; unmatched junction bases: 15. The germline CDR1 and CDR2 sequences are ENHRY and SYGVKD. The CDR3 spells CAISYFLSGGYTGELFF. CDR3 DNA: TGTGCCATCAGCTACTTTCTATCGGGAGGTTATACCGGGGAGCTGTTTTTT.

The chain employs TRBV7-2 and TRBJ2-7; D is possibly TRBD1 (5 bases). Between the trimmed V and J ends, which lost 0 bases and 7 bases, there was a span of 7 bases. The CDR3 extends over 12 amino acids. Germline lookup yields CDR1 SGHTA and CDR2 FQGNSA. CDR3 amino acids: CASSLAHREQYF. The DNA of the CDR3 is TGTGCCAGCAGCTTAGCACACAGGGAGCAGTACTTC.

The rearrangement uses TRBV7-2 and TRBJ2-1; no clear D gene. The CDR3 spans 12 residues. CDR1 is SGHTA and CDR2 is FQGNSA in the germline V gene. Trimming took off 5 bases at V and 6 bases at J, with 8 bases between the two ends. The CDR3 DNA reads TGTGCCAGCAGCACCCAGTCCAATGAGCAGTTCTTC. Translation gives CASSTQSNEQFF.

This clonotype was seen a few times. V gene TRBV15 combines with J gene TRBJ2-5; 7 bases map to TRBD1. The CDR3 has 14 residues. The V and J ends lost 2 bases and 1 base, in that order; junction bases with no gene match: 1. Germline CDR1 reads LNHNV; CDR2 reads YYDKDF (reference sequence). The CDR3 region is CATSRWDSQETQYF. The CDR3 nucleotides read TGTGCCACCAGCAGATGGGACAGCCAAGAGACCCAGTACTTC.

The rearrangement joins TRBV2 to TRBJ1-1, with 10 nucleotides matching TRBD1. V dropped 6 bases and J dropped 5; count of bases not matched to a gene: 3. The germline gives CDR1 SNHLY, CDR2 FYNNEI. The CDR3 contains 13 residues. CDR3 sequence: CASRGQGRTEAFF. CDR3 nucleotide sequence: TGTGCCAGCAGGGGACAGGGGAGGACTGAAGCTTTCTTT.

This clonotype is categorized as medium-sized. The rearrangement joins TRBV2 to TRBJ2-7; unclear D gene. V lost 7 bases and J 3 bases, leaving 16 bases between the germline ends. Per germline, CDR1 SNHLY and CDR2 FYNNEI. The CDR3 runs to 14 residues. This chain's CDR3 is CASTQATWGYEQYF. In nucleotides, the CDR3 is TGTGCCAGCACTCAGGCCACATGGGGCTACGAGCAGTACTTC.

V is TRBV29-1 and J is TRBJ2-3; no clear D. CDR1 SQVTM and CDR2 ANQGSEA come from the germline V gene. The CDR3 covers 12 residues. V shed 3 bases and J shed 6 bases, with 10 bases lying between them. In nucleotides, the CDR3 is TGCAGCGTTGATACTGTCGTGGATACGCAGTATTTT. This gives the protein CSVDTVVDTQYF.

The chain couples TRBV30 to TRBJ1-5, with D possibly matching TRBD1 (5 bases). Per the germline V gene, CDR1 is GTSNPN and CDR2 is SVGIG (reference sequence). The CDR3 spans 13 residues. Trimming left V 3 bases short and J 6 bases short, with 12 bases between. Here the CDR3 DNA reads TGTGCCTGGAGGCAGGGAGGAGGTCAGCCCCAGCATTTT. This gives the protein CAWRQGGGQPQHF. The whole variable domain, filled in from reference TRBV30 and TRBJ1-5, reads SQTIHQWPATLVQPVGSPLSLECTVEGTSNPNLYWYRQAAGRGLQLLFYSVGIGQISSEVPQNLSASRPQDRQFILSSKKLLLSDSGFYLCAWRQGGGQPQHFGDGTRLSIL.

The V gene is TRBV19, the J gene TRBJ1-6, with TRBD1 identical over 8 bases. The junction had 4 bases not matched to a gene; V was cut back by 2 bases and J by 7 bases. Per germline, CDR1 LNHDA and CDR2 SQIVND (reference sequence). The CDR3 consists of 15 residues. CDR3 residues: CASSITGQANSPLHF. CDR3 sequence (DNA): TGTGCCAGTAGTATAACGGGACAGGCAAATTCACCCCTCCACTTT.